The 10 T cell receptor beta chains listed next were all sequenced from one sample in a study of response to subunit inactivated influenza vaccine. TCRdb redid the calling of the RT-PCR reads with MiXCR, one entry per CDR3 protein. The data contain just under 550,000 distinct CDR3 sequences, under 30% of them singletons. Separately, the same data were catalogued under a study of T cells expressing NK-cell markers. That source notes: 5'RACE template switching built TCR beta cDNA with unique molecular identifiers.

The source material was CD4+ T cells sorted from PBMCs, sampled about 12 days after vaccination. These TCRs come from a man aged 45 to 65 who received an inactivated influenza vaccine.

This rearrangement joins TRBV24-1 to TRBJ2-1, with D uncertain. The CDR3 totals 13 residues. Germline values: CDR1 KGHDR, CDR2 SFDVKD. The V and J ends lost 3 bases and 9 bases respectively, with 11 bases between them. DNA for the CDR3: TGTGCCACCAGTGATCGCTGGACGGGTGAGCAGTTCTTC. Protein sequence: CATSDRWTGEQFF.

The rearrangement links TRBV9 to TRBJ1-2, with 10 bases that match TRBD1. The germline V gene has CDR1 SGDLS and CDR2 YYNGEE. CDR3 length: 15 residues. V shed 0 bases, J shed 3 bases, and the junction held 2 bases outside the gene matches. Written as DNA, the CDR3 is TGTGCCAGCAGCGTAGAGGGACAGGGGTACTATGGCTACACCTTC. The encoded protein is CASSVEGQGYYGYTF.

The CDR3 DNA reads as TGTGCCAGCAGTTTTTCCGGGACAGCTGGCACAGATACGCAGTATTTT. Translating it yields CASSFSGTAGTDTQYF. This rearrangement joins TRBV12-3 or TRBV12-4 to TRBJ2-3; 7 nucleotides line up with TRBD1. V dropped 3 bases and J dropped 1; count of bases not matched to a gene: 7. The CDR3 has 16 amino acids.

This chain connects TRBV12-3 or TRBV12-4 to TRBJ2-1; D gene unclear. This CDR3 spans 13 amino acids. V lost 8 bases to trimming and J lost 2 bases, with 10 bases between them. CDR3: CASETSPYNEQFF. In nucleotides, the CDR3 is TGTGCCAGCGAGACTTCTCCCTACAATGAGCAGTTCTTC.

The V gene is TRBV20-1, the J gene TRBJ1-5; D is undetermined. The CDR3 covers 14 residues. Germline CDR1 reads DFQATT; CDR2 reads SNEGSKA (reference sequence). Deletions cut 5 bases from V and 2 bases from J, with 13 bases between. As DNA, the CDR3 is TGCAGTGCTCAATGGGGAGACGGCAATCAGCCCCAGCATTTT. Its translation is CSAQWGDGNQPQHF.

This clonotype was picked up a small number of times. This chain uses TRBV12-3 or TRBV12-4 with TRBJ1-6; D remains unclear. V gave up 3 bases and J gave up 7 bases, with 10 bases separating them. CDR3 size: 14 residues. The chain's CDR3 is CASSFRRGNSPLHF. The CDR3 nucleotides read TGTGCCAGCAGTTTCCGCCGAGGGAATTCACCCCTCCACTTT.

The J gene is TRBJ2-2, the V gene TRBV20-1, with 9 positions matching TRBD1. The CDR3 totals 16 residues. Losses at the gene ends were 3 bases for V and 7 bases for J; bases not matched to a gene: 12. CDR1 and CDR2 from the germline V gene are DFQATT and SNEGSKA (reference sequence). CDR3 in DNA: TGCAGTGCTAGTAGAACAGGGGGCGTGTCCGGCGGGGAGCTGTTTTTT. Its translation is CSASRTGGVSGGELFF.

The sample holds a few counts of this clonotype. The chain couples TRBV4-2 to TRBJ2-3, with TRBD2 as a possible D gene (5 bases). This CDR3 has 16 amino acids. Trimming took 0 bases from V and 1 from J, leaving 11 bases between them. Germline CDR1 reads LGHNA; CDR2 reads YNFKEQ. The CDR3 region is CASSQDRSGRTDTQYF. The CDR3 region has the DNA TGTGCCAGCAGCCAAGATAGGAGCGGACGCACAGATACGCAGTATTTT.

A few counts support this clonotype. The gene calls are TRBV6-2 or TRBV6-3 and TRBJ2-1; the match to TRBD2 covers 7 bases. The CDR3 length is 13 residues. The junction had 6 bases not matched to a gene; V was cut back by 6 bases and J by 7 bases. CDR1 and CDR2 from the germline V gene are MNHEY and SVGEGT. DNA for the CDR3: TGTGCCAGCAGCACCCCACTAGCGAATGAGCAGTTCTTC. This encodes CASSTPLANEQFF.

The CDR3 loop is CASSVSFVGTGELFF. The CDR3 DNA reads TGTGCCAGCAGCGTTTCTTTCGTTGGCACCGGGGAGCTGTTTTTT. This chain links TRBV11-2 with TRBJ2-2; D gene unclear. Trimming removed 5 bases at V and 4 bases at J, with 14 bases between. Germline V gene lookup returns CDR1 SGHAT and CDR2 FQNNGV. This CDR3 is built from 15 residues.